A selection of T cell receptor beta chains follows, all from one sample in a study of human T cells and chemical hapten exposure. Using its own MiXCR run on the RACE reads, TCRdb lists one record per CDR3 protein. In the table there are about 69,000 distinct CDR3 sequences, 9% to 12% of which are singletons. The sequencing used whole blood, collected in connection with sensitization to the hapten diphenylcyclopropenone (DPC). All receptors derive from a woman aged 50 to 60 with alopecia areata. Some clones in this sample may be carry-over from other donors' samples. CDR3s include the opening cysteine and the closing phenylalanine or tryptophan. A D gene is named only where the DNA matches it firmly. Some rows mark clone size as missing; the rest say once, few, many or name a class of expanded clone.

j_call | clone_size | v_call | d_call | cdr3_aa | cdr3_nt
TRBJ1-4 | few | TRBV3-1 | TRBD1 | CASSRDRDLFF | TGTGCCAGCAGCCGGGACAGAGATCTGTTTTTT
TRBJ1-2 | many | TRBV12-3/TRBV12-4 | - | CASSLWAGGYGYTF | TGTGCCAGCAGTTTATGGGCAGGAGGCTATGGCTACACCTTC
TRBJ2-5 | few | TRBV29-1 | - | CSVVEGETQYF | TGCAGCGTTGTTGAGGGGGAGACCCAGTACTTC
TRBJ2-7 | - | TRBV12-3/TRBV12-4 | TRBD2 | CASSQERDYQGEQYF | TGTGCCAGCAGCCAAGAAAGGGACTACCAGGGAGAGCAGTACTTC
TRBJ2-7 | few | TRBV19 | - | CASTPHASNSYEQYF | TGTGCCAGTACCCCCCACGCGAGTAACTCCTACGAGCAGTACTTC
TRBJ2-7 | many | TRBV7-2 | - | CASSPTGFSYEQYF | TGTGCCAGCAGCCCGACTGGTTTCTCCTACGAGCAGTACTTC
TRBJ1-3 | many | TRBV6-6 | - | CASSSPAISGNTIYF | TGTGCCAGCAGTTCTCCGGCGATCTCTGGAAACACCATATATTTT
TRBJ2-7 | many | TRBV20-1 | TRBD2 | CSARDRGTSGYEQYF | TGCAGTGCTAGAGATCGGGGGACTAGCGGTTACGAGCAGTACTTC
TRBJ2-7 | few | TRBV20-1 | - | CSARDHAGLVEQYF | TGCAGTGCTAGAGATCACGCGGGACTGGTTGAGCAGTACTTC
TRBJ2-2 | few | TRBV19 | - | CASSTYHGLTGELFF | TGTGCCAGTAGTACTTACCATGGACTGACCGGGGAGCTGTTTTTT
TRBJ2-1 | few | TRBV6-1 | - | CASGSGPEQFF | TGTGCCAGCGGAAGTGGGCCTGAGCAGTTCTTC
TRBJ1-5 | - | TRBV20-1 | - | CSARTGANRPQHF | TGCAGTGCAAGAACGGGGGCCAATCGGCCCCAGCATTTT
TRBJ2-7 | - | TRBV20-1 | TRBD2 | CSARPGLAGNEQYF | TGCAGTGCTAGACCGGGACTAGCGGGTAACGAGCAGTACTTC
TRBJ1-1 | many | TRBV27 | TRBD1 | CASSLFGTGNTEAFF | TGTGCCAGCAGTTTATTCGGGACAGGGAACACTGAAGCTTTCTTT
TRBJ2-3 | many | TRBV5-1 | TRBD2 | CASSLVSGRAGDTQYF | TGCGCCAGCAGCTTGGTCAGCGGGAGGGCCGGAGATACGCAGTATTTT
TRBJ1-1 | many | TRBV5-5 | TRBD1 | CASKQGYDTEAFF | TGTGCCAGCAAACAGGGGTACGACACTGAAGCTTTCTTT
TRBJ2-7 | - | TRBV11-3 | TRBD2 | CAPWLAVCEQYF | TGTGCCCCCTGGCTAGCGGTTTGCGAGCAGTACTTC
TRBJ1-2 | - | TRBV29-1 | - | CSVEAAASLYGYTF | TGCAGCGTTGAGGCCGCGGCTTCTCTCTATGGCTACACCTTC
TRBJ1-5 | - | TRBV24-1 | - | CATRQGYNQPQHF | TGTGCCACCAGGCAGGGCTACAATCAGCCCCAGCATTTT
TRBJ1-5 | - | TRBV11-2 | - | CASSLDEQFNQPQHF | TGTGCCAGCAGCTTAGATGAACAGTTCAATCAGCCCCAGCATTTT
TRBJ1-5 | many | TRBV6-1 | - | CASSEAGGLNQPQHF | TGTGCCAGCAGTGAAGCTGGGGGGCTTAATCAGCCCCAGCATTTT
TRBJ2-5 | many | TRBV5-4 | - | CASSLPGGPKETQYF | TGTGCCAGCAGCTTGCCCGGCGGCCCGAAAGAGACCCAGTACTTC
TRBJ1-5 | few | TRBV5-1 | - | CASSLEGPNQPQHF | TGCGCCAGCAGCTTGGAAGGGCCCAATCAGCCCCAGCATTTT
TRBJ2-3 | - | TRBV14 | - | CASSQRDSGGDTQYF | TGTGCCAGCAGCCAAAGGGATAGCGGAGGTGATACGCAGTATTTT
TRBJ1-2 | - | TRBV21-1 | - | CASSKALAFSYTF | TGTGCCAGCAGCAAAGCGCTTGCCTTTTCGTACACCTTC
TRBJ2-3 | many | TRBV27 | - | CASSLSRGNTDTQYF | TGTGCCAGCAGTTTATCTAGGGGAAACACAGATACGCAGTATTTT
TRBJ2-1 | many | TRBV28 | - | CASSRDLYGPFF | TGTGCCAGCTCTCGAGACCTCTATGGTCCTTTCTTC
TRBJ1-2 | few | TRBV6-5 | - | CASSYPQGIHYGYTF | TGTGCCAGCAGTTATCCCCAGGGGATTCACTATGGCTACACCTTC
TRBJ1-3 | - | TRBV29-1 | - | CTGIIGNTIYF | TGCACCGGAATCATTGGAAACACCATATATTTT
TRBJ1-6 | many | TRBV12-3/TRBV12-4 | TRBD1 | CASSFGRQGNSPLHF | TGTGCCAGCAGTTTTGGGCGACAGGGGAATTCACCCCTCCACTTT
TRBJ2-5 | few | TRBV18 | - | CASSPASEETQYF | TGTGCCAGCTCACCAGCATCCGAAGAGACCCAGTACTTC
TRBJ2-1 | many | TRBV3-1 | TRBD1 | CASSQAWGQGSNEQFF | TGTGCCAGCAGCCAAGCTTGGGGACAGGGTAGCAATGAGCAGTTCTTC
TRBJ1-1 | many | TRBV7-8 | - | CASSLRQGITLNTEAFF | TGTGCCAGCAGCCTTCGACAAGGAATAACCTTGAACACTGAAGCTTTCTTT
TRBJ2-7 | few | TRBV20-1 | TRBD1 | CSARTGDSYEQYF | TGCAGTGCTAGGACAGGGGATAGCTACGAGCAGTACTTC
TRBJ1-5 | - | TRBV20-1 | - | CSARDTLGGQPQHF | TGCAGTGCTAGAGACACGCTAGGTGGTCAGCCCCAGCATTTT
TRBJ2-5 | few | TRBV5-1 | - | CASSPSGETQYF | TGCGCCAGCAGCCCGTCGGGGGAGACCCAGTACTTC
TRBJ2-5 | many | TRBV12-3/TRBV12-4 | TRBD2 | CASSYLAGGGETQYF | TGTGCCAGCAGCTACTTAGCGGGAGGAGGGGAGACCCAGTACTTC
TRBJ1-5 | many | TRBV29-1 | - | CSPWGYSNQPQHF | TGCAGCCCGTGGGGGTATAGCAATCAGCCCCAGCATTTT
TRBJ2-7 | - | TRBV7-9 | - | CASRAGTGEQYF | TGTGCCAGCAGGGCCGGGACCGGCGAGCAGTACTTC
TRBJ2-3 | many | TRBV20-1 | TRBD2 | CSASNFRGGSVDTQYF | TGCAGTGCTAGCAACTTTAGGGGCGGGAGTGTAGATACGCAGTATTTT
TRBJ1-1 | many | TRBV11-2 | - | CASSSTMGMNTEAFF | TGTGCCAGCAGCTCCACTATGGGAATGAACACTGAAGCTTTCTTT
TRBJ2-2 | - | TRBV5-1 | - | CASSLEGQPHTGELFF | TGCGCCAGCAGCTTGGAAGGACAGCCCCACACCGGGGAGCTGTTTTTT
TRBJ2-2 | - | TRBV6-6 | - | CASSITATNTGELFF | TGTGCCAGCAGTATAACAGCTACGAACACCGGGGAGCTGTTTTTT
TRBJ1-1 | few | TRBV20-1 | - | CSAIGGGGTEAFF | TGCAGTGCGATTGGGGGCGGGGGCACTGAAGCTTTCTTT
TRBJ2-3 | many | TRBV7-2 | - | CASSLEVGTDTQYF | TGTGCCAGCAGCTTAGAGGTCGGGACAGATACGCAGTATTTT
TRBJ1-3 | once | TRBV20-1 | - | CRKPEGTGNTIYF | TGCAGAAAGCCGGAAGGAACCGGAAACACCATATATTTT
TRBJ2-5 | - | TRBV7-2 | - | CASSLVAWQETQYF | TGTGCCAGCAGCTTAGTCGCGTGGCAAGAGACCCAGTACTTC